These T cell receptor beta chains were read from a single sample in a study of blood T cell repertoires in COVID-19. Using immunoSEQ multiplex PCR, the repertoire was profiled, and TCRdb retains in-frame clones only, with some absent. The sample has about 170,000 clones; roughly 86% are singletons. The sequenced material came from peripheral blood. All receptors derive from a woman aged 80 or over in a cohort sampled during active or convalescent COVID-19. CDR3s include the opening cysteine and the closing phenylalanine or tryptophan. Fields, in order: J gene, clone size, CDR3 length, V gene, D gene, CDR3 DNA, CDR3 protein. D genes are given only for firm matches. A row's size may be missing; if present it is once, few, many or a size class.

>TRBJ2-1|NA|13|TRBV24-1|NA
TGTGCCACCAGTGATGGAGGCTACAATGAGCAGTTCTTC
CATSDGGYNEQFF
>TRBJ1-3|NA|17|TRBV11-3|NA
TGTGCCAGCAGCTCAGTCGGGACTTCCAGCTCTGGAAACACCATATATTTT
CASSSVGTSSSGNTIYF
>TRBJ2-7|NA|14|TRBV5-1|TRBD1
TGCGCCAGCAGCTTGGAAGGGACAGGGACCGAGCAGTACTTC
CASSLEGTGTEQYF
>TRBJ2-1|NA|15|TRBV5-5|TRBD1
TGTGCCAGCAGCCTAAAGGACAGGGTTAGGAATGAGCAGTTCTTC
CASSLKDRVRNEQFF
>TRBJ1-1|NA|14|TRBV11-2|NA
TGTGCCAGCAGCCCGTTACAGAGACAGTCTGAAGCTTTCTTT
CASSPLQRQSEAFF
>TRBJ2-3|NA|13|TRBV7-2|TRBD2
TGTGCCGGGGGGACTAGCTTCACAGATACGCAGTATTTT
CAGGTSFTDTQYF
>TRBJ2-5|few|12|TRBV7-2|NA
TGTGCCAGCAGCTTAGGTTACGGAGCCCAGTACTTC
CASSLGYGAQYF
>TRBJ1-1|NA|14|TRBV5-5|NA
TGTGCCAGCAGCTTAGGGGGTAGGAACACTGAAGCTTTCTTT
CASSLGGRNTEAFF
>TRBJ2-5|NA|14|TRBV30|TRBD2
TGTGCCTGGAGTGTACGGGGAGGGATAGAGACCCAGTACTTC
CAWSVRGGIETQYF
>TRBJ2-1|NA|15|TRBV5-1|NA
TGCGCCAGCAGCCCGCACGCGGTAGGATACAATGAGCAGTTCTTC
CASSPHAVGYNEQFF
>TRBJ2-5|few|15|TRBV5-1|NA
TGCGCCAGCAGCTTCCTAGAAGTCCCCCTAGAGACCCAGTACTTC
CASSFLEVPLETQYF
>TRBJ1-2|NA|14|TRBV16|NA
TGTGCCAGCAGCCATTTGGGACAAGGATATGGCTACACCTTC
CASSHLGQGYGYTF
>TRBJ1-1|NA|17|TRBV19|NA
TGTGCCAGTAGTATTGGGGGAGGAAGGGGCGCGGACACTGAAGCTTTCTTT
CASSIGGGRGADTEAFF
>TRBJ1-5|NA|12|TRBV19|NA
TGTGCCAGTAGTTGGCAGGGACAGCCCCAGCATTTT
CASSWQGQPQHF
>TRBJ1-2|once|16|TRBV2|NA
TGTGCCAGCAGTGAATTTAGGACAGCAGCTAACTATGGCTACACCTTC
CASSEFRTAANYGYTF
>TRBJ2-1|NA|15|TRBV19|NA
TGTGCCAGTAGTATCAGTCGACAGACCTACAATGAGCAGTTCTTC
CASSISRQTYNEQFF
>TRBJ2-7|NA|13|TRBV7-2|NA
TGTGCCAGCAGCTCGCGAAGCTCCTACGAGCAGTACTTC
CASSSRSSYEQYF
>TRBJ2-3|NA|17|TRBV4-1|TRBD2
TGCGCCAGCAGCCAAGGAATTACCGGGGGGGCTTTAGATACGCAGTATTTT
CASSQGITGGALDTQYF
>TRBJ2-1|NA|17|TRBV11-2|NA
TGTGCCAGCAGCTTGAGAAGGAGCGGGTTATCCTACAATGAGCAGTTCTTC
CASSLRRSGLSYNEQFF
>TRBJ2-1|NA|14|TRBV6-6|TRBD2
TGTGCCAGCGTGGGCGGGGGGGATTACAATGAGCAGTTCTTC
CASVGGGDYNEQFF
>TRBJ1-1|once|13|TRBV27|NA
TGTGCCAGCAGTCCCAACAGGGACACTGAAGCTTTCTTT
CASSPNRDTEAFF